The 4 T cell receptor beta chains reported below all come from one sample, sequenced in a study of breast tumors, draining lymph nodes, adjacent tissues. From the multiplex PCR reads, TCRdb called clonotypes with MiXCR, one entry per CDR3 protein. The table lists under 350,000 distinct CDR3 sequences, about 30% of them singletons. Axillary draining lymph nodes of breast cancer patients supplied the node samples. Input material: axillary lymph node tissue. These receptor sequences come from a female donor with breast cancer. Some clones in this sample may be carry-over from other donors' samples.

The chain carries TRBV27 and TRBJ2-3; D gene uncertain. Trimming stripped 5 bases from V and 4 bases from J, with 7 bases between. The germline V gene encodes CDR1 MNHEY and CDR2 SMNVEV (reference sequence). The CDR3 contains 12 residues. The CDR3 reads CASSHRSDTQYF. The CDR3 region has the DNA TGTGCCAGCAGTCACCGCTCAGATACGCAGTATTTT.

This clonotype was counted only a few times. The chain carries TRBV6-5 and TRBJ2-7; TRBD1 aligns across 10 bases. V lost 2 bases, J lost 3 bases, and 10 bases stayed unmatched. CDR3 length: 17 residues. Per germline, CDR1 MNHEY and CDR2 SVGAGI. CDR3 bases: TGTGCCAGCAGTTACGACTGGGGGGACAGGGGACACTACGAGCAGTACTTC. Its translation: CASSYDWGDRGHYEQYF.

In this sample, this clonotype turned up many times. The V and J genes are TRBV19 and TRBJ1-3; D remains ambiguous. Germline-derived CDR1 and CDR2 are LNHDA and SQIVND (reference sequence). The V end was cut by 10 bases, the J end by 4 bases, with 11 bases between. CDR3 length: 12 amino acids. The CDR3 nucleotides are TGTGCCACCGGGAATGCGGGAAACACCATATATTTT. Protein sequence: CATGNAGNTIYF.

This clonotype has at least ten counts. A read error may produce the germline difference seen at one junction end. V is TRBV6-6 and J is TRBJ2-5; perhaps TRBD2 as D (7 bases). Germline values: CDR1 MNHNY, CDR2 SVGAGI (reference sequence). This CDR3 spans 17 amino acids. The CDR3 DNA sequence: TGTGCCAGCAGTCACTCGATGCGGGGGCGAGGTCAAGAGACCCAGTACTTC. The encoded protein is CASSHSMRGRGQETQYF.